Below, 9 T cell receptor beta chains from the same sample are listed, as sequenced in a study of T-cell memory formation after mild COVID-19. TCRdb ran MiXCR on the 5' RACE reads and lists one entry per CDR3 protein. Of about 130,000 distinct CDR3 sequences listed, about 17% are singletons. What was sequenced was PBMCs or a T cell subset sorted from them (not recorded which). The receptors were gathered from an adult woman who had mild COVID-19 (a few samples of this study predate the infection). Cell type and time point are not known.

This sequence joins TRBV5-1 and TRBJ2-5; 7 nucleotides line up with TRBD2. Germline CDR1 reads SGHRS; CDR2 reads YFSETQ. This CDR3 spans 14 amino acids. Germline trimming cut 4 bases from V and 0 bases from J; bases unmatched to any gene: 3. The CDR3 DNA is TGCGCCAGCAGCGCGGGACTACACCAAGAGACCCAGTACTTC. Translated: CASSAGLHQETQYF.

This clonotype was counted only a few times. This rearrangement joins TRBV24-1 to TRBJ2-7, with TRBD1 matching 9 bases. Unmatched junction bases numbered 4, after V lost 11 bases and J lost 3 bases. Germline-derived CDR1 and CDR2 are KGHDR and SFDVKD. The CDR3 loop spans 12 amino acids. This CDR3 reads CAIGQGNYEQYF. Written as DNA, the CDR3 is TGTGCCATTGGACAGGGGAACTACGAGCAGTACTTC.

The rearrangement joins TRBV7-6 to TRBJ2-7, with TRBD1 matching over 7 bases. This CDR3 is 14 amino acids long. Germline loops: CDR1 SGHVS, CDR2 FNYEAQ. The V gene end was trimmed by 0 bases and the J gene end by 2 bases; junction bases not matched to a gene: 1. CDR3 sequence: CASSLADRTYEQYF. CDR3 sequence (DNA): TGTGCCAGCAGCTTAGCGGACAGGACCTACGAGCAGTACTTC. The full variable domain, completed using reference TRBV7-6 and TRBJ2-7, is GAGVSQSPRYKVTKRGQDVALRCDPISGHVSLYWYRQALGQGPEFLTYFNYEAQQDKSGLPNDRFSAERPEGSISTLTIQRTEQRDSAMYRCASSLADRTYEQYFGPGTRLTVT.

This clonotype has just a few counts. The CDR3 spells CASSHTHLNTEAFF. DNA of the CDR3: TGTGCCAGCAGCCATACCCATTTGAACACTGAAGCTTTCTTT. This chain links TRBV3-1 with TRBJ1-1; D gene ambiguous. The V gene's germline CDR1 is LGHDT and CDR2 YNNKEL (reference sequence). The CDR3 is 14 amino acids. V lost 3 bases to trimming and J lost 0 bases, with 8 bases between them.

This clonotype appeared a few times. In DNA form, the CDR3 reads TGCAGCGTTGAAGATCGGGGAAAAAGACCAGAGCAGTACTTC. Residues: CSVEDRGKRPEQYF. This rearrangement joins TRBV29-1 to TRBJ2-7, with a possible D match to TRBD2 (5 bases). The CDR3 sequence is 14 residues long. V lost 0 bases and J lost 7, with 16 bases in between. The germline gives CDR1 SQVTM, CDR2 ANQGSEA.

The chain carries TRBV6-1 and TRBJ2-1, with a weak D call TRBD1 (5 bases). This CDR3 region has 11 residues. The ends were cut back, 3 bases at V and 12 bases at J, with 9 bases in the middle. Germline V lookup: CDR1 MNHNS, CDR2 SASEGT. The CDR3 region is CASSEGPPQFF. The DNA of the CDR3 is TGTGCCAGCAGTGAGGGGCCCCCGCAGTTCTTC.

The sample holds many counts of this clonotype. J is TRBJ2-1 and V is TRBV7-2, with D perhaps TRBD2 (6 bases). The CDR3 consists of 15 residues. In germline, CDR1 is SGHTA, CDR2 FQGNSA. V lost 3 bases and J 4 bases, leaving 13 bases between the germline ends. CDR3 residues: CASSFFRGRYNEQFF. The CDR3 region has the DNA TGTGCCAGCAGCTTTTTTCGGGGGAGATACAATGAGCAGTTCTTC.

The V call is TRBV29-1, the J call TRBJ2-3; D possibly matches TRBD1 or TRBD2 (5 bases each). The CDR3 totals 13 residues. The germline CDR1 and CDR2 sequences are SQVTM and ANQGSEA. Deletions cut 6 bases from V and 2 bases from J, with 12 bases between. This chain's CDR3 is CSVGTTYTDTQYF. CDR3 coding DNA: TGCAGCGTCGGGACCACTTACACAGATACGCAGTATTTT.

This clonotype was seen a handful of times. The V and J genes are TRBV5-1 and TRBJ2-3; possibly TRBD2 for D (5 bases). Germline V gene data show CDR1 as SGHRS and CDR2 as YFSETQ. The CDR3 sequence is 14 residues long. Trimming took off 3 bases at V and 6 bases at J, with 14 bases between the two ends. CDR3 DNA: TGCGCCAGCAGCTACTTGAACCCGGGGGATACGCAGTATTTT. The encoded protein is CASSYLNPGDTQYF.